One and the same sample provided the 23 T cell receptor beta chains below, sequenced in a study of monozygotic twins with inflammatory bowel disease. TCRdb re-called the 5' RACE reads; one entry per CDR3 protein, DNA not given. This sample's table has approximately 200,000 distinct CDR3 sequences. What was sequenced was blood. Every receptor here comes from a human donor with ulcerative colitis or Crohn's disease, or a healthy co-twin of an affected twin (not recorded which).

The chain couples TRBV11-1 to TRBJ1-6; TCRdb returns TRBD1, unconfirmable since there is no DNA. The CDR3 sequence is 18 residues long. Per germline, CDR1 SGHAT and CDR2 FQDESV (reference sequence). The CDR3 loop reads CASSFSPGPSSYNSPLHF. Using reference TRBV11-1 and TRBJ1-6 for the parts outside the CDR3, the full variable domain is EAEVAQSPRYKITEKSQAVAFWCDPISGHATLYWYRQILGQGPELLVQFQDESVVDDSQLPKDRFSAERLKGVDSTLKIQPAELGDSAMYLCASSFSPGPSSYNSPLHFGNGTRLTVT.

The rearrangement links TRBV7-9 to TRBJ2-4; TCRdb's D call of TRBD1 is untestable without DNA. There are 16 residues in the CDR3. From germline, CDR1 is SEHNR and CDR2 FQNEAQ (reference sequence). The CDR3 sequence is CASSLGGTGGQNIQYF. The whole variable domain, filled in from reference TRBV7-9 and TRBJ2-4, reads DTGVSQNPRHKITKRGQNVTFRCDPISEHNRLYWYRQTLGQGPEFLTYFQNEAQLEKSRLLSDRFSAERPKGSFSTLEIQRTEQGDSAMYLCASSLGGTGGQNIQYFGAGTRLSVL.

V and J are TRBV5-1 and TRBJ1-1. The CDR3 runs 15 residues. CDR1 and CDR2 (germline): SGHRS, YFSETQ. The chain's CDR3 is CASSLLGTAGMEAFF.

The chain links TRBV7-8 to TRBJ2-2; with no DNA, the TCRdb D assignment of TRBD2 cannot be verified. The germline V gene encodes CDR1 SGHVS and CDR2 FQNEAQ. This CDR3 is 18 amino acids long. The CDR3 loop reads CASSPHGGTSVPPGELFF.

This rearrangement joins TRBV29-1 to TRBJ1-1; TCRdb reports TRBD1, a call that lacks DNA to check it against. Germline V gives CDR1 SQVTM, CDR2 ANQGSEA. The CDR3 consists of 14 residues. CDR3 protein: CSVVGVTGNTEAFF.

The chain recombines TRBV7-3 with TRBJ2-1. This CDR3 has 15 amino acids. Germline V gene lookup returns CDR1 SGHTA and CDR2 FQGTGA. The CDR3: CASSLTQSSYNEQFF.

The chain carries TRBV2 and TRBJ2-7; the TCRdb call, TRBD1, lacks DNA for checking. Germline V gene data show CDR1 as SNHLY and CDR2 as FYNNEI. The CDR3 consists of 13 residues. The CDR3: CASNGQGTYEQYF.

This chain joins TRBV20-1 and TRBJ2-7; TCRdb outputs TRBD1, but without DNA this stays unchecked. The germline CDR1 and CDR2 sequences are DFQATT and SNEGSKA (reference sequence). There are 14 residues in the CDR3. CDR3 sequence: CSAVPGQGRNGQYF.

Here the CDR3 reads CASSLVFTIEGYTF. V usage is TRBV7-2 and J usage is TRBJ1-2. CDR1 is SGHTA and CDR2 is FQGNSA in the germline V gene. The CDR3 consists of 14 residues.

J is TRBJ2-5 and V is TRBV7-8; there is no DNA to check the TCRdb D call of TRBD1. CDR3 length equals 17 residues. The germline gives CDR1 SGHVS, CDR2 FQNEAQ. The CDR3 spells CASSLVRWPGGKETQYF. Full variable domain (outside the CDR3, taken from reference TRBV7-8 and TRBJ2-5): GAGVSQSPRYKVAKRGQDVALRCDPISGHVSLFWYQQALGQGPEFLTYFQNEAQLDKSGLPSDRFFAERPEGSVSTLKIQRTQQEDSAVYLCASSLVRWPGGKETQYFGPGTRLLVL.

The chain links TRBV7-8 to TRBJ1-1; the D call of TRBD1 rests on TCRdb alone, since no DNA is present to check it. Per germline, CDR1 SGHVS and CDR2 FQNEAQ. The CDR3 has 14 residues. The CDR3 loop reads CASSLRGYLTEAFF.

J is TRBJ2-5 and V is TRBV6-5. Germline values: CDR1 MNHEY, CDR2 SVGAGI. CDR3 length: 15 residues. CDR3 amino acids: CASSYSWQDQETQYF.

This chain links TRBV20-1 with TRBJ1-5; TCRdb's D call, TRBD1, is unchecked because there is no DNA. The length of the CDR3 is 13 residues. Per the germline V gene, CDR1 is DFQATT and CDR2 is SNEGSKA (reference sequence). The CDR3 sequence is CSAGDGGNQPQHF.

This CDR3 reads CASSYLDDSQPQHF. The chain joins TRBV5-6 to TRBJ1-5. This CDR3 is built from 14 residues. Looked up from germline, CDR1 is SGHDT and CDR2 is YYEEEE.

V and J are TRBV5-4 and TRBJ2-7. This CDR3 region has 14 residues. Germline-derived CDR1 and CDR2 are SGHNT and YYREEE (reference sequence). CDR3 loop: CASSLDTRAYEQYF.

The chain uses TRBV29-1 and TRBJ2-7; TCRdb indicates TRBD2, and absent DNA this call remains unverified. The CDR3 extends over 11 amino acids. Germline values: CDR1 SQVTM, CDR2 ANQGSEA. CDR3 amino acids: CSVGEGYEQYF.

The chain combines TRBV5-1 with TRBJ2-3; as DNA is missing, the TRBD1 call by TCRdb cannot be tested. The CDR3 consists of 16 residues. Germline loops: CDR1 SGHRS, CDR2 YFSETQ. The CDR3 sequence is CASSYIQATPTDTQYF.

The rearrangement links TRBV5-6 to TRBJ1-5. CDR1 is SGHDT, CDR2 YYEEEE, per germline. This CDR3 has 16 amino acids. CDR3 loop: CASSLTGSYSNQPQHF.

The gene calls are TRBV5-1 and TRBJ1-2. This CDR3 has 11 residues. Germline-derived CDR1 and CDR2 are SGHRS and YFSETQ. This CDR3 reads CASSDNYGYTF.

V gene TRBV20-1 combines with J gene TRBJ1-5; TCRdb's D gene call, TRBD1, goes unchecked for lack of DNA. The CDR3 extends over 12 amino acids. Germline CDR1 reads DFQATT; CDR2 reads SNEGSKA (reference sequence). CDR3 residues: CSASRPGQGEHF.

The chain recombines TRBV5-6 with TRBJ2-5. Germline V CDR1 and CDR2: SGHDT, YYEEEE. This CDR3 has 13 amino acids. CDR3 region: CASSLVAEETQYF. Full variable domain (remainder filled in from reference TRBV5-6 and TRBJ2-5): DAGVTQSPTHLIKTRGQQVTLRCSPKSGHDTVSWYQQALGQGPQFIFQYYEEEERQRGNFPDRFSGHQFPNYSSELNVNALLLGDSALYLCASSLVAEETQYFGPGTRLLVL.

The chain couples TRBV5-6 to TRBJ2-2. Looked up from germline, CDR1 is SGHDT and CDR2 is YYEEEE. CDR3 length equals 13 residues. The CDR3: CASSFPNTGELFF.

The chain employs TRBV9 and TRBJ1-5. The CDR3 totals 15 residues. Germline loops: CDR1 SGDLS, CDR2 YYNGEE. The CDR3 region is CASSVDERGNQPQHF.